The 25 T cell receptor beta chains reported below all come from one sample, sequenced in a study of CD8+ T cells in alopecia areata. Stated treatment: oral pan-JAK inhibitor, 5-10 mg twice daily. Following extraction, RNA underwent reverse transcription to cDNA, which served as the sequencing template. The data were produced by immunoSEQ multiplex PCR, yet TCRdb's version contains in-frame clones alone and is incomplete. The table has about 200,000 clones, 58% seen once. Specimen: CD4+ T cells sorted from blood, collected at week 24, from a patient treated with tofacitinib. All receptors come from a human donor with alopecia areata.

The chain joins TRBV6-1 to TRBJ1-1, with D possibly being TRBD1 (6 bases). V was clipped by 6 bases and J by 1 base, with 9 bases between them. The CDR3 spans 13 residues. Germline assignment: CDR1 MNHNS and CDR2 SASEGT. CDR3 region: CASSLDRNTEAFF. Written as DNA, the CDR3 is TGTGCCAGCAGCCTGGACAGGAACACTGAAGCTTTCTTT.

The V gene is TRBV28, the J gene TRBJ2-1, with 14 positions matching TRBD2. Germline V gene data show CDR1 as MDHEN and CDR2 as SYDVKM. J gave up 0 bases and V 5 bases, and 6 bases lay outside the gene matches. This CDR3 spans 18 amino acids. The CDR3 loop reads CASSGTSGRWSSYNEQFF. CDR3 DNA: TGTGCCAGCAGTGGGACTAGCGGGAGATGGAGCTCCTACAATGAGCAGTTCTTC.

V is TRBV4-3 and J is TRBJ2-5, with 9 bases lining up with TRBD1. After removal of 4 bases from V and 6 bases from J, the junction contained 3 bases not matched to a gene. The CDR3 totals 13 residues. CDR1 and CDR2 from the germline V gene are LGHNA and YSLEER. Here the CDR3 reads CASSRDRAQTQYF. CDR3 coding DNA: TGCGCCAGCAGCCGGGACAGGGCACAGACCCAGTACTTC.

V usage is TRBV5-5 and J usage is TRBJ1-2, with 10 nucleotides matching TRBD1. In germline, CDR1 is SGHKS, CDR2 YYEKEE (reference sequence). The CDR3 is 14 residues long. V dropped 5 bases and J dropped 2; count of bases not matched to a gene: 3. The CDR3 nucleotides are TGTGCCAGCAGAAGGACAGGGGGGAACTATGGCTACACCTTC. It translates to CASRRTGGNYGYTF. Using reference TRBV5-5 and TRBJ1-2 for the parts outside the CDR3, the full variable domain is DAGVTQSPTHLIKTRGQQVTLRCSPISGHKSVSWYQQVLGQGPQFIFQYYEKEERGRGNFPDRFSARQFPNYSSELNVNALLLGDSALYLCASRRTGGNYGYTFGSGTRLTVV.

This chain links TRBV29-1 with TRBJ2-5; D is uncertain. V was clipped by 5 bases and J by 2 bases, with 9 bases between them. The CDR3 is 12 amino acids. Germline V lookup: CDR1 SQVTM, CDR2 ANQGSEA. CDR3 coding DNA: TGCAGCGTTCATCAACTTCAAGAGACCCAGTACTTC. This sequence encodes CSVHQLQETQYF.

This rearrangement joins TRBV30 to TRBJ1-2; no clear D gene. Trimming left V 2 bases short and J 8 bases short, with 12 bases between. CDR1 GTSNPN and CDR2 SVGIG come from the germline V gene (reference sequence). CDR3 length equals 12 residues. CDR3 protein: CAWSFRGNGYTF. Here the CDR3 DNA reads TGTGCCTGGAGTTTTAGAGGGAACGGCTACACCTTC.

The genes are TRBV27 and TRBJ1-4, with D hard to call. CDR1 is MNHEY and CDR2 is SMNVEV in the germline V gene (reference sequence). The CDR3 is 14 amino acids. V dropped 0 bases and J dropped 2 bases, with 4 bases sitting between them. This CDR3 is CASSLSGTNEKLFF. The DNA of the CDR3 is TGTGCCAGCAGTTTATCTGGGACTAATGAAAAACTGTTTTTT. Complete variable domain (other parts from reference TRBV27 and TRBJ1-4): EAQVTQNPRYLITVTGKKLTVTCSQNMNHEYMSWYRQDPGLGLRQIYYSMNVEVTDKGDVPEGYKVSRKEKRNFPLILESPSPNQTSLYFCASSLSGTNEKLFFGSGTQLSVL.

This clone turned up a few times. V is TRBV29-1 and J is TRBJ2-7; D unresolved. This CDR3 spans 11 amino acids. Germline loops: CDR1 SQVTM, CDR2 ANQGSEA. Between the trimmed V and J ends, which lost 4 bases and 2 bases, there was a span of 6 bases. CDR3: CSVVGAYEQYF. The CDR3 coding sequence is TGCAGCGTTGTGGGTGCCTACGAGCAGTACTTC.

This clone was recorded once. The chain is built from TRBV2 and TRBJ1-1, with unresolved D. Germline values: CDR1 SNHLY, CDR2 FYNNEI. The CDR3 has 13 amino acids. Between the trimmed V and J ends, which lost 4 bases and 7 bases, there was a span of 13 bases. CDR3: CASSGLRGVEAFF. The DNA of the CDR3 is TGTGCCAGCAGTGGATTGCGGGGAGTTGAAGCTTTCTTT.

This chain joins TRBV6-5 and TRBJ2-1, with 7 bases matching TRBD2. There are 13 residues in the CDR3. Germline CDR1 is MNHEY and CDR2 is SVGAGI. V trimming: 7 bases; J trimming: 7 bases; junction bases outside the gene matches: 7. DNA for the CDR3: TGTGCCAGCACCGCAAACGGGGGGAATGAGCAGTTCTTC. Translation gives CASTANGGNEQFF.

The V call is TRBV30, the J call TRBJ2-5; tentatively, D is TRBD1 or TRBD2 (5 bases each). Germline assignment: CDR1 GTSNPN and CDR2 SVGIG (reference sequence). Trimming left V 5 bases short and J 4 bases short, with 8 bases between. The CDR3 consists of 11 residues. In DNA, the CDR3 is TGTGCCTGGGGGGGTCGAGAGACCCAGTACTTC. Protein product: CAWGGRETQYF.

This clone was seen more than once but under ten times. This CDR3 reads CASGRLAYEQYF. The CDR3 DNA follows: TGTGCCAGCGGCCGACTAGCTTACGAGCAGTACTTC. V and J are TRBV2 and TRBJ2-7; 7 bases fit TRBD2. After removal of 8 bases from V and 4 bases from J, the junction contained 5 bases not matched to a gene. Germline V gene lookup returns CDR1 SNHLY and CDR2 FYNNEI. CDR3 length: 12 residues. Filled out from reference TRBV2 and TRBJ2-7, the complete variable domain reads EPEVTQTPSHQVTQMGQEVILRCVPISNHLYFYWYRQILGQKVEFLVSFYNNEISEKSEIFDDQFSVERPDGSNFTLKIRSTKLEDSAMYFCASGRLAYEQYFGPGTRLTVT.

This chain links TRBV30 with TRBJ2-1; TRBD2 agrees at 12 bases. Trimming cost V 4 bases and J 0 bases; bases outside gene matches: 13. CDR1 GTSNPN and CDR2 SVGIG come from the germline V gene (reference sequence). The CDR3 is 19 residues long. The CDR3, as DNA: TGTGCCTGGACCTTCCCCGGGACTAGCGGGTGGAGCTCCTACAATGAGCAGTTCTTC. It encodes CAWTFPGTSGWSSYNEQFF.

This rearrangement joins TRBV4-1 to TRBJ2-7; D call uncertain. The CDR3 is made up of 15 amino acids. CDR1 is MGHRA, CDR2 YSYEKL, per germline. V was cut by 0 bases and J by 7 bases, with 16 bases left in between. The CDR3 DNA sequence: TGCGCCAGCAGCCAAGATGGTGATTGGATAAGGGAGCAGTACTTC. Its translation: CASSQDGDWIREQYF.

The table lists this clone with a few counts. The V and J genes are TRBV6-5 and TRBJ2-5; TRBD2 aligns across 9 bases. CDR1 and CDR2 from the germline V gene are MNHEY and SVGAGI. J lost 2 bases, V lost 1 base, and 5 bases had no gene match. The CDR3 length is 16 residues. CDR3 region: CASSYWATSGQETQYF. CDR3 nucleotide sequence: TGTGCCAGCAGTTACTGGGCGACTAGCGGACAAGAGACCCAGTACTTC.

The chain combines TRBV30 with TRBJ1-2, with D perhaps matching TRBD1 (5 bases). CDR1 and CDR2 (germline): GTSNPN, SVGIG (reference sequence). The CDR3 spans 11 residues. V was shortened by 4 bases and J by 4 bases, with 7 bases between the two germline ends. The DNA of the CDR3 is TGTGCCTGGAAGGGACCCTATGGCTACACCTTC. Its translation: CAWKGPYGYTF.

This clone was counted between two and nine times. This chain links TRBV5-1 with TRBJ2-3; the D is unclear. CDR3 length: 16 residues. Germline V CDR1 and CDR2: SGHRS, YFSETQ. V was trimmed by 1 base and J by 0 bases, leaving 12 bases between them. CDR3 region: CASSLYGFASTDTQYF. CDR3 DNA sequence: TGCGCCAGCAGCTTGTATGGGTTTGCTAGCACAGATACGCAGTATTTT.

This clone was counted only a few times. The genes are TRBV2 and TRBJ2-1, with a weak D call TRBD2 (6 bases). The V and J ends lost 5 bases and 7 bases respectively, with 12 bases between them. Germline V gene data show CDR1 as SNHLY and CDR2 as FYNNEI. The CDR3 sequence is 13 residues long. The CDR3 loop is CASSYPGVNEQFF. As DNA, the CDR3 is TGTGCCAGCAGTTATCCGGGGGTTAATGAGCAGTTCTTC.

The rearrangement links TRBV29-1 to TRBJ1-5, with D unclear. The CDR3 spans 13 residues. Deletions cut 1 base from V and 0 bases from J, with 4 bases between. Germline V gene data show CDR1 as SQVTM and CDR2 as ANQGSEA. As DNA, the CDR3 is TGCAGCGTTGAAGCAGGTAGCAATCAGCCCCAGCATTTT. Protein: CSVEAGSNQPQHF.

This clone was counted a few times. The CDR3 sequence is CASREQGNTEAFF. The DNA of the CDR3 is TGTGCCAGCAGGGAGCAGGGGAACACTGAAGCTTTCTTT. The J gene is TRBJ1-1, the V gene TRBV25-1, with D possibly matching TRBD1 (5 bases). Germline CDR1 and CDR2: MGHDK and SYGVNS. V was cut by 6 bases and J by 1 base, with 9 bases left in between. This CDR3 is 13 amino acids long.

The chain joins TRBV25-1 to TRBJ1-6; 7 nucleotides agree with TRBD1. The CDR3 runs 14 residues. J lost 8 bases, V lost 5 bases, and 6 bases had no gene match. Germline V gene sequence: CDR1 MGHDK, CDR2 SYGVNS. The DNA of the CDR3 is TGTGCCAGCAGTCGGGACAGCTTGTATTCACCCCTCCACTTT. Translating gives CASSRDSLYSPLHF.

This chain joins TRBV14 and TRBJ1-2; a possible D gene is TRBD1 (6 bases). Germline CDR1 is SGHDN and CDR2 is FVKESK. This CDR3 comprises 14 residues. V was shortened by 4 bases and J by 2 bases, with 11 bases between the two germline ends. CDR3 DNA: TGTGCCAGCAGCCGGTTGGACAGCAACTATGGCTACACCTTC. Its protein product is CASSRLDSNYGYTF. Filled out from reference TRBV14 and TRBJ1-2, the complete variable domain reads EAGVTQFPSHSVIEKGQTVTLRCDPISGHDNLYWYRRVMGKEIKFLLHFVKESKQDESGMPNNRFLAERTGGTYSTLKVQPAELEDSGVYFCASSRLDSNYGYTFGSGTRLTVV.

The chain couples TRBV29-1 to TRBJ1-3; D uncertain. Trimming removed 6 bases at V and 4 bases at J, with 10 bases between. Germline CDR1 is SQVTM and CDR2 is ANQGSEA. The CDR3 has 12 amino acids. The CDR3 nucleotides read TGCAGCGTGCACGGAGGGGGAAACACCATATATTTT. Amino acid sequence: CSVHGGGNTIYF. The variable domain in full, completed from reference TRBV29-1 and TRBJ1-3, reads SAVISQKPSRDICQRGTSLTIQCQVDSQVTMMFWYRQQPGQSLTLIATANQGSEATYESGFVIDKFPISRPNLTFSTLTVSNMSPEDSSIYLCSVHGGGNTIYFGEGSWLTVV.

The chain couples TRBV5-4 to TRBJ2-2; no clear D. V lost 5 bases and J lost 2, with 10 bases in between. The germline V gene has CDR1 SGHNT and CDR2 YYREEE (reference sequence). CDR3 length: 14 residues. CDR3 region: CASRSWDNTGELFF. The CDR3 region has the DNA TGTGCCAGCAGGTCCTGGGATAACACCGGGGAGCTGTTTTTT.

This chain uses TRBV20-1 with TRBJ1-2, with D maybe TRBD1 (6 bases). Germline V gene data show CDR1 as DFQATT and CDR2 as SNEGSKA (reference sequence). With 8 bases removed from V and 3 bases from J, the gap between germline ends came to 10 bases. The CDR3 length is 11 residues. CDR3 bases: TGCAGTTCGGACAGATACTATGGCTACACCTTC. Amino acids: CSSDRYYGYTF.